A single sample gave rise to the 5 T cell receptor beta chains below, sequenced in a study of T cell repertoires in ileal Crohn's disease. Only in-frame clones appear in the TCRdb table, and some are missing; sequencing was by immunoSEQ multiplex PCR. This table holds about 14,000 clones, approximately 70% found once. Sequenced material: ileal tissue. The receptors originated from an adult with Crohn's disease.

This CDR3 is CASTPWEFLTEAFF. The DNA of the CDR3 is TGTGCCAGCACCCCCTGGGAGTTTCTCACTGAAGCTTTCTTT. The chain couples TRBV6-1 to TRBJ1-1; D is uncertain. In germline, CDR1 is MNHNS, CDR2 SASEGT. The CDR3 loop spans 14 amino acids. Trimming stripped 7 bases from V and 4 bases from J, with 16 bases between.

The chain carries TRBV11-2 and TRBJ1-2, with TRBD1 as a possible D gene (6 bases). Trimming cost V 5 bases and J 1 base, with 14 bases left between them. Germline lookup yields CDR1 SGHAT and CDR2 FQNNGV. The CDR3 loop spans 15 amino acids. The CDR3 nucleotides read TGTGCCAGCAGCACCGGGACATCCAGTAACTATGGCTACACCTTC. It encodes CASSTGTSSNYGYTF.

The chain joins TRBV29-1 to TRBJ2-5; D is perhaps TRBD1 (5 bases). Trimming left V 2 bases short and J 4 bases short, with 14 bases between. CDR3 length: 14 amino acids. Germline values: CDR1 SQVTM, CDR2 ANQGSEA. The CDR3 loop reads CSVETGAGSETQYF. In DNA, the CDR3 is TGCAGCGTTGAAACTGGTGCAGGGTCAGAGACCCAGTACTTC.

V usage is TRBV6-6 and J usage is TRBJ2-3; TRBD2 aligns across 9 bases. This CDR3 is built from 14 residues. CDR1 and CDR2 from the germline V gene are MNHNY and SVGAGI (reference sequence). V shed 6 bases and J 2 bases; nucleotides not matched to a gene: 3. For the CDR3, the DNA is TGTGCCAGCAGCTCGGGACTAGCCACAGATACGCAGTATTTT. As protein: CASSSGLATDTQYF.

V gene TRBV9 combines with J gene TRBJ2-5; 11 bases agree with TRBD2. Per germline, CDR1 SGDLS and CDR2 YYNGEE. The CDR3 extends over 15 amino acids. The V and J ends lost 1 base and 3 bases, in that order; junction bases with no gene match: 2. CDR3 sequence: CASSVLAGGKETQYF. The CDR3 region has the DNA TGTGCCAGCAGCGTATTAGCGGGGGGGAAAGAGACCCAGTACTTC. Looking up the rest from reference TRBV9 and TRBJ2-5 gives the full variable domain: DSGVTQTPKHLITATGQRVTLRCSPRSGDLSVYWYQQSLDQGLQFLIQYYNGEERAKGNILERFSAQQFPDLHSELNLSSLELGDSALYFCASSVLAGGKETQYFGPGTRLLVL.